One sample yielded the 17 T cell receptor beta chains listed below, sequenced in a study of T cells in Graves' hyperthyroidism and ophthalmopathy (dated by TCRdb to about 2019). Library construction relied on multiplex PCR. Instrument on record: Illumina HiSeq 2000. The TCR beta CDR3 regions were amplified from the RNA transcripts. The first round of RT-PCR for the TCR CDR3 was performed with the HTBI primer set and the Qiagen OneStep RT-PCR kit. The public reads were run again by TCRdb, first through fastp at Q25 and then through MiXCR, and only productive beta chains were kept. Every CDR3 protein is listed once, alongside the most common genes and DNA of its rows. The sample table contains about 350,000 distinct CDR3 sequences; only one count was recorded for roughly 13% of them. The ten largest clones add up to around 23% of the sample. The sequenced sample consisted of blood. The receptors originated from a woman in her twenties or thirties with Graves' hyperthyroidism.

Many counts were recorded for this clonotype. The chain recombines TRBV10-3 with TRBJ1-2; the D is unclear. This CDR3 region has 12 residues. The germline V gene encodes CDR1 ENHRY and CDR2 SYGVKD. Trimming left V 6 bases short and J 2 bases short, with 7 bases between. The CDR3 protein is CAIRQLNYGYTF. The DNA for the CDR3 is TGTGCCATCAGGCAGCTAAACTATGGCTACACCTTC.

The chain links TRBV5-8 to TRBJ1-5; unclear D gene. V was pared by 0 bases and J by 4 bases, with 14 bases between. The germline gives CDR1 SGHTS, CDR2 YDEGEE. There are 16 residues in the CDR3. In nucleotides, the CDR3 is TGTGCCAGCAGCTTGGCGTTGCGGGGAACTAATCAGCCCCAGCATTTT. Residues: CASSLALRGTNQPQHF.

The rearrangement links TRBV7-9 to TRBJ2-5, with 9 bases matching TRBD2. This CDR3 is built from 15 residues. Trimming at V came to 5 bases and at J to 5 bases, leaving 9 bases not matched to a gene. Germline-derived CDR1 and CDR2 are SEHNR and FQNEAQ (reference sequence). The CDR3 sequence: CASSRIAGDGETQYF. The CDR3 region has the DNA TGTGCCAGCAGCCGAATAGCGGGAGACGGTGAGACCCAGTACTTC.

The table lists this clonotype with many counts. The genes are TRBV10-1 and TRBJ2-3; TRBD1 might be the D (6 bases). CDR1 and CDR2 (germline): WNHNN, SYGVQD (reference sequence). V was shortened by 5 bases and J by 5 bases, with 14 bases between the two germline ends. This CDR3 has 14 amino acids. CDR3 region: CASSYRASEDTQYF. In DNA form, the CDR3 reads TGCGCCAGCAGTTACAGGGCCTCGGAAGATACGCAGTATTTT.

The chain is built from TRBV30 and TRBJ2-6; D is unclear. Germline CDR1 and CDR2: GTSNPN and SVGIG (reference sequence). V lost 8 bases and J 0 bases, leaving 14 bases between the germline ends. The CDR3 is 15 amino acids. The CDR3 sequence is CATPATGSGANVLTF. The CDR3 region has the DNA TGTGCCACGCCTGCGACCGGCTCTGGGGCCAACGTCCTGACTTTC.

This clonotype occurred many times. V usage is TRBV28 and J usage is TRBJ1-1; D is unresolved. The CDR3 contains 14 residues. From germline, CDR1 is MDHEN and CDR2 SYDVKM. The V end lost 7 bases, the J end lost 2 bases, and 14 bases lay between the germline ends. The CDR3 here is CASTTLGGNTEAFF. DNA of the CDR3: TGTGCCAGCACGACTCTTGGAGGAAACACTGAAGCTTTCTTT.

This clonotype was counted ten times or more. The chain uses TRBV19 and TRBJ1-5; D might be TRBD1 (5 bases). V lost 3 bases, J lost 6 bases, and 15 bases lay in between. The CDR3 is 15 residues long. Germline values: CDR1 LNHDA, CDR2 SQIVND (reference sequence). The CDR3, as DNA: TGTGCCAGTAGTATTCCGGGCAGACAGCTTCAGCCCCAGCATTTT. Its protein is CASSIPGRQLQPQHF.

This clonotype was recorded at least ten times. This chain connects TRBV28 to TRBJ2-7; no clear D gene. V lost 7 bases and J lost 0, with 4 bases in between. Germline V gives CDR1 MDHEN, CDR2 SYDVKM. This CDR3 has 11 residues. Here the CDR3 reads CASKSSYEQYF. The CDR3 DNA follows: TGTGCCAGCAAATCCTCCTACGAGCAGTACTTC.

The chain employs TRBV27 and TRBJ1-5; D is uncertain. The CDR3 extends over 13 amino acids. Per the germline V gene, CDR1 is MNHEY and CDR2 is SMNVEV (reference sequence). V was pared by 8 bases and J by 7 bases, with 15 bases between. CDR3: CASRRAAGQPQHF. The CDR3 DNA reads TGTGCCAGCCGACGGGCAGCAGGACAGCCCCAGCATTTT.

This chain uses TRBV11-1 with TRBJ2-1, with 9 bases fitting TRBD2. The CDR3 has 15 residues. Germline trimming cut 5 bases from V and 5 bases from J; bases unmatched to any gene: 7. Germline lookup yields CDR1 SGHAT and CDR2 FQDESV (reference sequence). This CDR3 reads CASSQPGTSHNEQFF. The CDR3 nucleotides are TGTGCCAGCAGCCAACCAGGGACTAGCCACAATGAGCAGTTCTTC.

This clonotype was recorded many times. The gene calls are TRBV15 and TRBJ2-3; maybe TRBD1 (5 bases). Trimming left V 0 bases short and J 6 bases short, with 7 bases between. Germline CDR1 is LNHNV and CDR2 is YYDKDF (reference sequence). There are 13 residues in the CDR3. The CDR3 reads CATSRDRGDTQYF. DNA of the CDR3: TGTGCCACCAGCAGAGATAGGGGCGATACGCAGTATTTT. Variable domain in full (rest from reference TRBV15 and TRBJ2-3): DAMVIQNPRYQVTQFGKPVTLSCSQTLNHNVMYWYQQKSSQAPKLLFHYYDKDFNNEADTPDNFQSRRPNTSFCFLDIRSPGLGDTAMYLCATSRDRGDTQYFGPGTRLTVL.

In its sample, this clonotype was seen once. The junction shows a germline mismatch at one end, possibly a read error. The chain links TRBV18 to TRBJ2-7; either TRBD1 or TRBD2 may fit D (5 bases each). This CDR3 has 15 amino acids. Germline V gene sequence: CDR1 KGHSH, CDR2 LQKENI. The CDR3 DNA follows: TGTGCCATCTCACCGGCACGGGGCCCGTACTACGAGCAGTACTTC. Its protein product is CAISPARGPYYEQYF.

As DNA, the CDR3 is TGCAGCTACGCGAGCGGGATCGACGAGCAGTACTTC. This encodes CSYASGIDEQYF. The genes are TRBV29-1 and TRBJ2-7; the match to TRBD2 covers 7 bases. Germline CDR1 and CDR2: SQVTM and ANQGSEA. The CDR3 extends over 12 amino acids. V shed 8 bases and J 5 bases; nucleotides not matched to a gene: 9.

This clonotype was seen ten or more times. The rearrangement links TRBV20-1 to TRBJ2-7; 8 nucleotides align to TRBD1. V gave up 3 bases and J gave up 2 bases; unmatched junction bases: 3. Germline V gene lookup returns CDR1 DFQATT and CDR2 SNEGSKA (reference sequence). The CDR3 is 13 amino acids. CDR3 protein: CSASRQGTYEQYF. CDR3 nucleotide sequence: TGCAGTGCTAGTCGACAGGGGACCTACGAGCAGTACTTC.

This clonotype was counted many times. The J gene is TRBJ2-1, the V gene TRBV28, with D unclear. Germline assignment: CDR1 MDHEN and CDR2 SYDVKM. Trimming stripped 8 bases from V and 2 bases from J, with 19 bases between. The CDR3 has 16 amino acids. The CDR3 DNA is TGTGCCAGCGGCCCGACTGGCCTAGTCACCTACAATGAGCAGTTCTTC. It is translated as CASGPTGLVTYNEQFF. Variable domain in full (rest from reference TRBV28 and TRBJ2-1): DVKVTQSSRYLVKRTGEKVFLECVQDMDHENMFWYRQDPGLGLRLIYFSYDVKMKEKGDIPEGYSVSREKKERFSLILESASTNQTSMYLCASGPTGLVTYNEQFFGPGTRLTVL.

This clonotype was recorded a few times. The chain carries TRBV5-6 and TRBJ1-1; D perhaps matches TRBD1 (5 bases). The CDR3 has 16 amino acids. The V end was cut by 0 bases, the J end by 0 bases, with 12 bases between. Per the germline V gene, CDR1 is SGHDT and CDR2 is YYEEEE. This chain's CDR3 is CASSLGPWGMNTEAFF. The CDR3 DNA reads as TGTGCCAGCAGCTTGGGACCCTGGGGGATGAACACTGAAGCTTTCTTT.

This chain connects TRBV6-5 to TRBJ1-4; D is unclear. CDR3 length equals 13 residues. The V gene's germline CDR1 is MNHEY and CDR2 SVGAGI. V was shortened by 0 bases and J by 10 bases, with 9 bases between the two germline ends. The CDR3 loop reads CASSYSFWGKLFF. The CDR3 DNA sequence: TGTGCCAGCAGTTACTCCTTCTGGGGAAAACTGTTTTTT.